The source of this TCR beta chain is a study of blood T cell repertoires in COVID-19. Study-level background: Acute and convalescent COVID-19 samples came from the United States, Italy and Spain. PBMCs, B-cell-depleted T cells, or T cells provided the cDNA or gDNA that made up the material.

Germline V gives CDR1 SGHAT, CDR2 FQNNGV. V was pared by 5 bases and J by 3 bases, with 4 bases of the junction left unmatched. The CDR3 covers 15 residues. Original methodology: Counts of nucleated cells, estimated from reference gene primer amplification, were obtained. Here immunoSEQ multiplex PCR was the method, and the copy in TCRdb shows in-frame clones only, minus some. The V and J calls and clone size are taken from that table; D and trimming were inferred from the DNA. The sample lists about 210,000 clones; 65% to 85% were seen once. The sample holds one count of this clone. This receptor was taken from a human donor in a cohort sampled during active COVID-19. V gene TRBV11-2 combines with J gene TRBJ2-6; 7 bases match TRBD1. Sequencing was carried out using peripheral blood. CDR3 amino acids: CASSPDRHGANVLTF. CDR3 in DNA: TGTGCCAGCAGCCCGGACAGGCATGGGGCCAACGTCCTGACTTTC. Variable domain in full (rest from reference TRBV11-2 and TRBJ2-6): EAGVAQSPRYKIIEKRQSVAFWCNPISGHATLYWYQQILGQGPKLLIQFQNNGVVDDSQLPKDRFSAERLKGVDSTLKIQPAKLEDSAVYLCASSPDRHGANVLTFGAGSRLTVL.